The 17 T cell receptor beta chains below all came from one sample that was sequenced in a study of blood T cell repertoires in COVID-19 (dated by TCRdb to about 2020). Receptor libraries were prepared by the immunoSEQ multiplex PCR assay. Drawn from immuneACCESS, this table holds only the in-frame rearrangements with V and J called that TCRdb kept. Clones are partly lost; checked studies trace under half to an unresolved V gene and leave the rest unexplained. This sample lists over 120,000 clones; approximately 81% were detected once. The ten biggest clones cover more than 8% of the sample. The sequenced sample consisted of peripheral blood. These receptors all stem from a human donor in a cohort sampled during active COVID-19.

The chain employs TRBV29-1 and TRBJ2-5, with D perhaps matching TRBD2 (5 bases). This CDR3 comprises 13 residues. With 5 bases removed from V and 1 base from J, the gap between germline ends came to 11 bases. CDR1 SQVTM and CDR2 ANQGSEA come from the germline V gene. The CDR3 sequence is CSVRAEAQETQYF. The CDR3 DNA follows: TGCAGCGTTAGGGCGGAGGCCCAAGAGACCCAGTACTTC.

V is TRBV9 and J is TRBJ1-3; no clear D gene. Germline CDR1 is SGDLS and CDR2 is YYNGEE. V was cut by 0 bases and J by 4 bases, with 5 bases left in between. The CDR3 consists of 13 residues. The CDR3 DNA sequence: TGTGCCAGCAGCGTAGGAGGGGGAAACACCATATATTTT. Translating it yields CASSVGGGNTIYF.

In this sample, this clone turned up a few times. V usage is TRBV5-6 and J usage is TRBJ1-4; 9 bases map to TRBD1. The CDR3 contains 16 residues. The V gene end was trimmed by 2 bases and the J gene end by 7 bases; junction bases not matched to a gene: 9. Germline CDR1 reads SGHDT; CDR2 reads YYEEEE. The CDR3 sequence: CASSFLQGAHGEKLFF. In nucleotides, the CDR3 is TGTGCCAGCAGCTTCTTACAGGGGGCGCACGGTGAAAAACTGTTTTTT.

This chain links TRBV6-6 with TRBJ1-6; D remains unclear. V dropped 3 bases and J dropped 0 bases, with 6 bases sitting between them. Germline values: CDR1 MNHNY, CDR2 SVGAGI (reference sequence). The CDR3 loop spans 15 amino acids. CDR3 bases: TGTGCCAGCAGTTATGCTAGCTCCTATAATTCACCCCTCCACTTT. It encodes CASSYASSYNSPLHF.

Only one count was recorded for this clone. The V call is TRBV7-2, the J call TRBJ2-1, with D unresolved. V was pared by 5 bases and J by 0 bases, with 11 bases between. CDR1 and CDR2 from the germline V gene are SGHTA and FQGNSA. The CDR3 sequence is 15 residues long. Here the CDR3 DNA reads TGTGCCAGCAGCCAAAGCGAGACCTCCTACAATGAGCAGTTCTTC. It translates to CASSQSETSYNEQFF.

CDR3 nucleotide sequence: TGTGCCAGCAGCAAAGCGGGAGCTGAGACCCAGTACTTC. Translating it yields CASSKAGAETQYF. The V gene is TRBV7-9, the J gene TRBJ2-5; 8 bases agree with TRBD2. The length of the CDR3 is 13 residues. With V trimmed by 5 bases and J by 5 bases, 4 bases remained unmatched. The germline CDR1 and CDR2 sequences are SEHNR and FQNEAQ (reference sequence).

The chain has TRBV4-1 and TRBJ2-3; 8 bases fit TRBD2. The CDR3 runs 16 residues. J lost 0 bases, V lost 1 base, and 3 bases had no gene match. Germline CDR1 MGHRA, CDR2 YSYEKL. CDR3 nucleotides: TGCGCCAGCAGCCAAGGACTAGCGAGAAGCACAGATACGCAGTATTTT. Its translation is CASSQGLARSTDTQYF.

This clone turned up a few times. The rearrangement joins TRBV4-2 to TRBJ1-2; 7 nucleotides line up with TRBD1. The CDR3 is 12 residues long. Germline V gene sequence: CDR1 LGHNA, CDR2 YNFKEQ. Trimming took 7 bases from V and 8 from J; bases not matched to a gene: 7. CDR3 DNA sequence: TGTGCCAGCAACGACAGGGTGTGGGGCTACACCTTC. As protein: CASNDRVWGYTF.

The chain joins TRBV6-4 to TRBJ2-2; maybe TRBD1 (6 bases). The CDR3 sequence is 14 residues long. Germline assignment: CDR1 MRHNA and CDR2 SNTAGT. V was trimmed by 6 bases and J by 8 bases, leaving 16 bases between them. In DNA form, the CDR3 reads TGTGCCAGCAGACCCCAGGGGAGATGGGGGGAGCTGTTTTTT. Encoded protein: CASRPQGRWGELFF.

The chain carries TRBV2 and TRBJ2-7; D might be TRBD1 (5 bases). Trimming left V 5 bases short and J 5 bases short, with 10 bases between. The CDR3 length is 12 residues. The germline V gene encodes CDR1 SNHLY and CDR2 FYNNEI. This CDR3 reads CASSTQGDEQYF. CDR3 in DNA: TGTGCCAGCAGTACCCAGGGTGACGAGCAGTACTTC. Drawing the rest from reference TRBV2 and TRBJ2-7, the complete variable domain is EPEVTQTPSHQVTQMGQEVILRCVPISNHLYFYWYRQILGQKVEFLVSFYNNEISEKSEIFDDQFSVERPDGSNFTLKIRSTKLEDSAMYFCASSTQGDEQYFGPGTRLTVT.

CDR3 sequence (DNA): TGTGCCAGCAGCAAAGCGACAGGGAGGCGCACAGATACGCAGTATTTT. This gives the protein CASSKATGRRTDTQYF. The chain recombines TRBV5-4 with TRBJ2-3; the D gene is possibly TRBD1 (7 bases). CDR3 size: 16 residues. The V and J ends lost 4 bases and 1 base respectively, with 16 bases between them. Looked up from germline, CDR1 is SGHNT and CDR2 is YYREEE (reference sequence).

V usage is TRBV7-9 and J usage is TRBJ2-3; 7 nucleotides agree with TRBD2. With V trimmed by 2 bases and J by 2 bases, 7 bases remained unmatched. Germline lookup yields CDR1 SEHNR and CDR2 FQNEAQ (reference sequence). This CDR3 has 16 residues. CDR3 sequence reads: CASSLLSGTSTDTQYF. The CDR3 coding sequence is TGTGCCAGCAGCTTATTGAGCGGGACGTCCACAGATACGCAGTATTTT. Drawing the rest from reference TRBV7-9 and TRBJ2-3, the complete variable domain is DTGVSQNPRHKITKRGQNVTFRCDPISEHNRLYWYRQTLGQGPEFLTYFQNEAQLEKSRLLSDRFSAERPKGSFSTLEIQRTEQGDSAMYLCASSLLSGTSTDTQYFGPGTRLTVL.

This rearrangement joins TRBV5-4 to TRBJ2-1; D unresolved. The length of the CDR3 is 15 residues. From germline, CDR1 is SGHNT and CDR2 YYREEE (reference sequence). Trimming left V 0 bases short and J 2 bases short, with 9 bases between. The CDR3 DNA sequence: TGTGCCAGCAGCTTGGAAAATGGCCCCTACAATGAGCAGTTCTTC. This encodes CASSLENGPYNEQFF.

This chain links TRBV24-1 with TRBJ2-1; the match to TRBD1 covers 8 bases. This CDR3 is 15 amino acids long. With V trimmed by 4 bases and J by 6 bases, 7 bases remained unmatched. Germline V gives CDR1 KGHDR, CDR2 SFDVKD. CDR3 in DNA: TGTGCCACCAGTGAATGGCAGGGGGCGCGCAATGAGCAGTTCTTC. It is translated as CATSEWQGARNEQFF.

This chain connects TRBV5-1 to TRBJ2-3, with D tentatively TRBD1 (6 bases). The V end lost 2 bases, the J end lost 2 bases, and 12 bases lay between the germline ends. The CDR3 totals 15 residues. The germline CDR1 and CDR2 sequences are SGHRS and YFSETQ. Here the CDR3 reads CASSFGRGATDTQYF. In DNA form, the CDR3 reads TGCGCCAGCAGCTTCGGCAGGGGAGCCACAGATACGCAGTATTTT.

The rearrangement uses TRBV4-1 and TRBJ2-5; 8 bases map to TRBD2. V shed 5 bases and J 5 bases; nucleotides not matched to a gene: 10. The CDR3 extends over 15 amino acids. CDR1 and CDR2 (germline): MGHRA, YSYEKL. The CDR3 region has the DNA TGCGCCAGCAGCTCCCGGGGGGGGGCGTTGGAGACCCAGTACTTC. Translated: CASSSRGGALETQYF.

The V call is TRBV28, the J call TRBJ2-7; 8 bases line up with TRBD2. With 3 bases clipped from V and 0 bases from J, the junction kept 7 bases outside the gene matches. Germline V gene sequence: CDR1 MDHEN, CDR2 SYDVKM. The CDR3 consists of 16 residues. CDR3 DNA sequence: TGTGCCAGCAGTTTCCCCCCCGGACTAGCCTCCTACGAGCAGTACTTC. Translation: CASSFPPGLASYEQYF.